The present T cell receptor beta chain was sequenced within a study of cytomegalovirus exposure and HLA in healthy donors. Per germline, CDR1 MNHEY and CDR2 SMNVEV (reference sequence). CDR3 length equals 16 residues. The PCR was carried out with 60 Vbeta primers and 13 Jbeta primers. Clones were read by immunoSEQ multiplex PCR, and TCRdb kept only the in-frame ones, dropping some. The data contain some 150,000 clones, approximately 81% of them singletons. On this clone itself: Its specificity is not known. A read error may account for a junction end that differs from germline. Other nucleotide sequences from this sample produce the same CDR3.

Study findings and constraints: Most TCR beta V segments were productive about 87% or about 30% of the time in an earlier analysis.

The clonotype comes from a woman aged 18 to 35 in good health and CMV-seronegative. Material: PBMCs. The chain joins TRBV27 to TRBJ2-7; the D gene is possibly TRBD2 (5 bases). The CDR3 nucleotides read TGTGCCAGCAGTTTAGAAGGACTTCTCCACTCCTACGAACAGTACTTC. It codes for CASSLEGLLHSYEQYF.